Shown below are 29 T cell receptor beta chains from a single sample sequenced in a study of blood T cell repertoires in COVID-19. Assay used: immunoSEQ multiplex PCR; TCRdb lists only in-frame clones, some missing. The sample records approximately 210,000 clones, about 76% being singletons. The sequenced sample was PBMCs or T cells enriched from blood (not recorded which). The receptors derive from a woman aged 50 to 65 with acute COVID-19.

This rearrangement joins TRBV6-4 to TRBJ2-7; the D is unclear. V dropped 10 bases and J dropped 3 bases, with 19 bases sitting between them. The germline V gene encodes CDR1 MRHNA and CDR2 SNTAGT. CDR3 length: 14 residues. CDR3 DNA: TGTGCCAACCAACCCGGGTTACTTCGCTACGAGCAGTACTTC. Protein product: CANQPGLLRYEQYF.

The chain recombines TRBV27 with TRBJ1-3, with D unclear. Germline CDR1 reads MNHEY; CDR2 reads SMNVEV (reference sequence). The CDR3 consists of 13 residues. V was pared by 6 bases and J by 0 bases, with 6 bases between. The CDR3: CASRSISGNTIYF. CDR3 DNA sequence: TGTGCCAGCAGGTCCATCTCTGGAAACACCATATATTTT.

V is TRBV18 and J is TRBJ2-6; D is unclear. Germline V lookup: CDR1 KGHSH, CDR2 LQKENI. The V end lost 2 bases, the J end lost 0 bases, and 5 bases lay between the germline ends. The CDR3 runs 15 residues. The CDR3, as DNA: TGTGCCAGCTCACCAGTGAGCTCTGGGGCCAACGTCCTGACTTTC. This encodes CASSPVSSGANVLTF. Complete variable domain (other parts from reference TRBV18 and TRBJ2-6): NAGVMQNPRHLVRRRGQEARLRCSPMKGHSHVYWYRQLPEEGLKFMVYLQKENIIDESGMPKERFSAEFPKEGPSILRIQQVVRGDSAAYFCASSPVSSGANVLTFGAGSRLTVL.

This chain uses TRBV4-3 with TRBJ1-5, with TRBD1 matching 9 bases. Germline loops: CDR1 LGHNA, CDR2 YSLEER. This CDR3 region has 16 residues. V was clipped by 0 bases and J by 4 bases; unmatched bases: 4. For the CDR3, the DNA is TGCGCCAGCAGCCAAGAGGCCGGGACAGGGAATCAGCCCCAGCATTTT. This sequence encodes CASSQEAGTGNQPQHF.

The V gene is TRBV19, the J gene TRBJ1-2, with TRBD1 matching over 10 bases. The ends lost 6 bases at V and 5 bases at J; junction bases unmatched: 9. The CDR3 loop spans 15 amino acids. Germline CDR1 reads LNHDA; CDR2 reads SQIVND (reference sequence). CDR3 coding DNA: TGTGCCAGTAGCTTGGTCCAGGGACAGGGGTATGGCTACACCTTC. Residues: CASSLVQGQGYGYTF.

The CDR3, as DNA: TGTGCCAGCAGCCAATTTCTCCTTAACACCGGGGAGCTGTTTTTT. Amino acids: CASSQFLLNTGELFF. The chain has TRBV3-1 (or the pseudogene TRBV3-2) and TRBJ2-2; no clear D. V shed 2 bases and J shed 2 bases, with 9 bases lying between them. This CDR3 region has 15 residues. Germline V gene sequence: CDR1 LGHDT, CDR2 YNNKEL (reference sequence).

V gene TRBV5-1 combines with J gene TRBJ2-2, with 13 bases matching TRBD2. Germline values: CDR1 SGHRS, CDR2 YFSETQ. This CDR3 has 19 amino acids. The V segment lost 3 bases and the J segment 5 bases; nucleotides outside the gene matches: 13. Here the CDR3 DNA reads TGCGCCAGCAGCTCAGGCGCCGGGACTAGCGGGATCGGAACCGGGGAGCTGTTTTTT. Encoded protein: CASSSGAGTSGIGTGELFF.

V usage is TRBV5-1 and J usage is TRBJ1-2, with 7 bases matching TRBD1. The CDR3 consists of 13 residues. J gave up 6 bases and V 3 bases, and 5 bases lay outside the gene matches. Germline loops: CDR1 SGHRS, CDR2 YFSETQ. The chain's CDR3 is CASSSQGTHGYTF. DNA of the CDR3: TGCGCCAGCAGCTCACAGGGGACCCATGGCTACACCTTC.

The chain's CDR3 is CATSDSGQNSNQPQHF. CDR3 DNA sequence: TGTGCCACCAGTGATTCGGGACAGAATAGCAATCAGCCCCAGCATTTT. The chain links TRBV24-1 to TRBJ1-5; 7 nucleotides align to TRBD1. The CDR3 spans 16 residues. After removal of 2 bases from V and 0 bases from J, the junction contained 3 bases not matched to a gene. Germline loops: CDR1 KGHDR, CDR2 SFDVKD.

The genes are TRBV11-2 and TRBJ2-3; 9 nucleotides match TRBD2. Germline lookup yields CDR1 SGHAT and CDR2 FQNNGV. Trimming removed 3 bases from V and 5 bases from J; junction bases left unmatched: 12. This CDR3 comprises 17 residues. The CDR3 DNA reads as TGTGCCAGCAGCTTGGCGGGAGGGCCTCTTCTCGTAGATACGCAGTATTTT. Residues: CASSLAGGPLLVDTQYF.

The rearrangement uses TRBV27 and TRBJ2-7, with 7 bases identical to TRBD1. Germline CDR1 and CDR2: MNHEY and SMNVEV (reference sequence). V was pared by 6 bases and J by 0 bases, with 5 bases of the junction left unmatched. This CDR3 comprises 14 residues. CDR3 in DNA: TGTGCCAGCAGCGAACAGGGGCACTCCTACGAGCAGTACTTC. It encodes CASSEQGHSYEQYF.

The chain uses TRBV4-1 and TRBJ2-1; 9 bases map to TRBD2. The CDR3 is 15 residues long. CDR1 and CDR2 (germline): MGHRA, YSYEKL. Germline trimming cut 7 bases from V and 3 bases from J; bases unmatched to any gene: 7. The CDR3 DNA reads TGCGCCAGCATCCAGGTAGCGGGGGACTACAATGAGCAGTTCTTC. It specifies CASIQVAGDYNEQFF.

The chain has TRBV6-2 or TRBV6-3 and TRBJ1-5; 10 positions match TRBD1. CDR3 length: 17 amino acids. The J segment lost 2 bases and the V segment lost 0 bases, leaving 4 bases of the junction unmatched. CDR1 is MNHEY and CDR2 is SVGEGT in the germline V gene. The CDR3 coding sequence is TGTGCCAGCAGTTACTCGACGACAGGGGGCGGCAATCAGCCCCAGCATTTT. This gives the protein CASSYSTTGGGNQPQHF.

This clone was picked up one time. The chain links TRBV9 to TRBJ2-2; 7 bases match TRBD1. The V segment lost 1 base and the J segment 5 bases; nucleotides outside the gene matches: 2. The CDR3 loop spans 14 amino acids. Germline CDR1 and CDR2: SGDLS and YYNGEE. CDR3 protein: CASSVQQGTGELFF. The CDR3 nucleotides read TGTGCCAGCAGCGTACAACAGGGGACCGGGGAGCTGTTTTTT.

This clone was seen a single time. This rearrangement joins TRBV28 to TRBJ2-1, with 8 bases aligning to TRBD1. Per the germline V gene, CDR1 is MDHEN and CDR2 is SYDVKM. The CDR3 is made up of 14 amino acids. The trim removed 5 bases at V and 3 bases at J, leaving 3 bases unmatched. The CDR3 DNA is TGTGCCAGCAGTCCAGGGGGCAGCTACAATGAGCAGTTCTTC. Its protein is CASSPGGSYNEQFF.

CDR3 sequence (DNA): TGTGCCAGCAGTTTATTCGGACAGGGGACCCCTAGCCGGGGAGAGCAGTACTTC. Translated: CASSLFGQGTPSRGEQYF. The rearrangement uses TRBV27 and TRBJ2-7, with TRBD1 matching over 9 bases. Trimming removed 1 base from V and 7 bases from J; junction bases left unmatched: 17. There are 18 residues in the CDR3. Germline lookup yields CDR1 MNHEY and CDR2 SMNVEV (reference sequence).

The V call is TRBV7-2, the J call TRBJ2-5, with 8 bases fitting TRBD1. CDR1 and CDR2 from the germline V gene are SGHTA and FQGNSA. The CDR3 sequence is 13 residues long. The J segment lost 14 bases and the V segment lost 6 bases, leaving 14 bases of the junction unmatched. As DNA, the CDR3 is TGTGCCAGCAGTTTTGGCGTTGACAGGGGCCGTTACTTC. This encodes CASSFGVDRGRYF.

The chain has TRBV4-1 and TRBJ2-2, with D possibly TRBD2 on 5 matching bases. Germline values: CDR1 MGHRA, CDR2 YSYEKL. The ends were cut back, 0 bases at V and 1 base at J, with 6 bases in the middle. The CDR3 totals 15 residues. CDR3 residues: CASSQDGVNTGELFF. The DNA for the CDR3 is TGCGCCAGCAGCCAAGACGGGGTGAACACCGGGGAGCTGTTTTTT.

The CDR3 sequence: CASRAGTGSYEQYF. Written as DNA, the CDR3 is TGTGCCAGCAGAGCCGGGACAGGGTCCTACGAGCAGTACTTC. The chain joins TRBV25-1 to TRBJ2-7; 9 bases match TRBD1. V lost 6 bases and J lost 1; bases outside the gene matches: 4. Germline lookup yields CDR1 MGHDK and CDR2 SYGVNS. The CDR3 spans 14 residues.

In its sample, this clone was seen a few times. The rearrangement uses TRBV6-5 and TRBJ1-1; 7 nucleotides match TRBD1. V lost 6 bases, J lost 5 bases, and 6 bases stayed unmatched. Germline-derived CDR1 and CDR2 are MNHEY and SVGAGI. The CDR3 runs 13 residues. This chain's CDR3 is CASRNRGGTEAFF. CDR3 DNA: TGTGCCAGCAGGAACAGGGGAGGTACTGAAGCTTTCTTT.

CDR3 DNA: TGTGCCAGCAGTTCCCCCGGGCGGGCTCTCACGGACATTCAGTACTTC. Translation gives CASSSPGRALTDIQYF. The V gene is TRBV28, the J gene TRBJ2-4, with D perhaps TRBD2 (5 bases). The germline V gene encodes CDR1 MDHEN and CDR2 SYDVKM. The CDR3 sequence is 16 residues long. V was trimmed by 4 bases and J by 8 bases, leaving 21 bases between them. Filled out from reference TRBV28 and TRBJ2-4, the complete variable domain reads DVKVTQSSRYLVKRTGEKVFLECVQDMDHENMFWYRQDPGLGLRLIYFSYDVKMKEKGDIPEGYSVSREKKERFSLILESASTNQTSMYLCASSSPGRALTDIQYFGAGTRLSVL.

The chain joins TRBV5-6 to TRBJ1-4; D unclear. CDR3 length: 12 residues. Germline-derived CDR1 and CDR2 are SGHDT and YYEEEE. The V and J ends lost 0 bases and 13 bases respectively, with 10 bases between them. CDR3 in amino acids: CASSLVRAGLFF. DNA of the CDR3: TGTGCCAGCAGCTTGGTCCGAGCGGGACTGTTTTTT.

The V gene is TRBV4-1, the J gene TRBJ2-2; no reliable D call. Germline CDR1 MGHRA, CDR2 YSYEKL. The CDR3 is 13 amino acids. The V gene lost 1 base and the J gene lost 6 bases, with 6 bases spanning the gap. The CDR3 loop reads CASSQGSSGELFF. DNA for the CDR3: TGCGCCAGCAGCCAAGGTAGCTCCGGGGAGCTGTTTTTT.

CDR3 bases: TGTGCCACCAGTGACCTCGACAGGGGATATGGCTACACCTTC. Translating gives CATSDLDRGYGYTF. The J gene is TRBJ1-2, the V gene TRBV24-1; 8 nucleotides line up with TRBD1. The ends lost 4 bases at V and 5 bases at J; junction bases unmatched: 5. This CDR3 has 14 amino acids. Germline V CDR1 and CDR2: KGHDR, SFDVKD.

A few counts support this clone. This chain joins TRBV5-1 and TRBJ1-1; TRBD1 aligns across 9 bases. The V gene's germline CDR1 is SGHRS and CDR2 YFSETQ. This CDR3 has 14 residues. V lost 3 bases and J lost 5; bases outside the gene matches: 5. CDR3 coding DNA: TGCGCCAGCAGCTCGACAGGGGGAAAAACTGAAGCTTTCTTT. It specifies CASSSTGGKTEAFF.

This clone came up many times. The chain combines TRBV11-2 with TRBJ2-5; D gene uncertain. V shed 5 bases and J shed 4 bases, with 17 bases lying between them. The V gene's germline CDR1 is SGHAT and CDR2 FQNNGV. The length of the CDR3 is 15 residues. Written as DNA, the CDR3 is TGTGCCAGCAGCGACGCCCTCGAGGTGGGAGAGACCCAGTACTTC. It encodes CASSDALEVGETQYF. Full variable domain (rest looked up from reference TRBV11-2 and TRBJ2-5): EAGVAQSPRYKIIEKRQSVAFWCNPISGHATLYWYQQILGQGPKLLIQFQNNGVVDDSQLPKDRFSAERLKGVDSTLKIQPAKLEDSAVYLCASSDALEVGETQYFGPGTRLLVL.

The DNA of the CDR3 is TGTGCCAGCAGTGTACAGGGGGCAAGTTCACCCCTCCACTTT. Translated: CASSVQGASSPLHF. This chain joins TRBV2 and TRBJ1-6; TRBD1 agrees at 9 bases. The length of the CDR3 is 14 residues. V trimming: 4 bases; J trimming: 9 bases; junction bases outside the gene matches: 4. Germline V lookup: CDR1 SNHLY, CDR2 FYNNEI.

The V gene is TRBV15, the J gene TRBJ2-5, with 10 nucleotides matching TRBD1. Germline values: CDR1 LNHNV, CDR2 YYDKDF (reference sequence). Unmatched junction bases numbered 17, after V lost 5 bases and J lost 14 bases. CDR3 length: 15 residues. This chain's CDR3 is CATSVAGQGQRGGYF. DNA of the CDR3: TGTGCCACCAGCGTGGCGGGACAGGGGCAACGGGGAGGCTACTTC.

The rearrangement uses TRBV6-6 and TRBJ1-1; D perhaps matches TRBD1 (5 bases). The CDR3 loop spans 15 amino acids. Germline CDR1 reads MNHNY; CDR2 reads SVGAGI (reference sequence). Trimming stripped 2 bases from V and 5 bases from J, with 15 bases between. The CDR3 region has the DNA TGTGCCAGCAGTTACGCGGGGCCTGAAGGTACTGAAGCTTTCTTT. This gives the protein CASSYAGPEGTEAFF.